The T cell receptor (beta chain) described here comes from a study of blood T cell repertoires in COVID-19. Sequencing was performed with immunoSEQ multiplex PCR; in TCRdb, only in-frame clones are kept and a portion is missing. In the table there are about 190,000 clones, approximately 84% of which are singletons. Germline V CDR1 and CDR2: SGHRS, YFSETQ. CDR3 length equals 14 residues. V was trimmed by 4 bases and J by 1 base, leaving 11 bases between them. The specimen sequenced was peripheral blood. This TCR was sampled from a woman between 70 and 85 years old with active or convalescent COVID-19. The genes are TRBV5-1 and TRBJ1-1; perhaps TRBD1 as D (5 bases). This chain's CDR3 is CASSIGHRNTEAFF. The CDR3 DNA reads TGCGCCAGCAGCATCGGACATAGGAACACTGAAGCTTTCTTT.